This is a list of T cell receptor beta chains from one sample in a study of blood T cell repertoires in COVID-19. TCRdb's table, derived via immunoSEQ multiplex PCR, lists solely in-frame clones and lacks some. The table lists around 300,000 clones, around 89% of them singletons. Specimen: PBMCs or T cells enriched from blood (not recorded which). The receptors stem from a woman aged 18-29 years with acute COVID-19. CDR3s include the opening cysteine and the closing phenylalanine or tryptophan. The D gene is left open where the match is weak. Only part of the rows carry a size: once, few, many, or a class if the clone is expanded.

CDR3aa: CASSGPGQSIEQFF
CDR3nt: TGTGCCAGCTCAGGTCCGGGACAAAGTATTGAGCAGTTCTTC
v_gene: TRBV18
len: 14
abundance: .
j_gene: TRBJ2-1
d_gene: .

CDR3aa: CASSPTGSSYNSPLHF
CDR3nt: TGTGCCAGCAGCCCAACAGGGAGCTCCTATAATTCACCCCTCCACTTT
v_gene: TRBV7-9
len: 16
abundance: .
j_gene: TRBJ1-6
d_gene: .

CDR3aa: CASSPQVGGQETQYF
CDR3nt: TGTGCCAGCAGCCCTCAGGTCGGAGGTCAAGAGACCCAGTACTTC
v_gene: TRBV14
len: 15
abundance: once
j_gene: TRBJ2-5
d_gene: .

CDR3aa: CASSQDHSGGFGEKLFF
CDR3nt: TGTGCCAGCAGCCAAGATCACTCGGGCGGGTTCGGAGAAAAACTGTTTTTT
v_gene: TRBV3-1/TRBV3-2
len: 17
abundance: .
j_gene: TRBJ1-4
d_gene: .

CDR3aa: CATSDPTSGGYNEQFF
CDR3nt: TGTGCCACCAGTGACCCGACTAGCGGGGGGTACAATGAGCAGTTCTTC
v_gene: TRBV24-1
len: 16
abundance: .
j_gene: TRBJ2-1
d_gene: TRBD2

CDR3aa: CASGFRSYEQYF
CDR3nt: TGTGCCAGCGGCTTCCGCTCCTACGAGCAGTACTTC
v_gene: TRBV12-3/TRBV12-4
len: 12
abundance: .
j_gene: TRBJ2-7
d_gene: .

CDR3aa: CASSPTLRGLYNEQFF
CDR3nt: TGTGCCAGCAGCCCCACTCTCAGGGGGCTCTACAATGAGCAGTTCTTC
v_gene: TRBV3-1/TRBV3-2
len: 16
abundance: few
j_gene: TRBJ2-1
d_gene: TRBD1

CDR3aa: CATSREVAAPNEQFF
CDR3nt: TGTGCCACCAGCAGAGAGGTAGCGGCCCCAAATGAGCAGTTCTTC
v_gene: TRBV15
len: 15
abundance: .
j_gene: TRBJ2-1
d_gene: .

CDR3aa: CASSWRGGLSGAGETQYF
CDR3nt: TGTGCCAGCAGCTGGAGGGGAGGTTTGAGCGGAGCTGGGGAGACCCAGTACTTC
v_gene: TRBV11-2
len: 18
abundance: .
j_gene: TRBJ2-5
d_gene: .

CDR3aa: CATSLASSYNEQFF
CDR3nt: TGTGCCACCAGTTTAGCCAGCTCCTACAATGAGCAGTTCTTC
v_gene: TRBV24-1
len: 14
abundance: .
j_gene: TRBJ2-1
d_gene: .

CDR3aa: CASSAQNSGNTIYF
CDR3nt: TGTGCCAGCTCCGCACAGAACTCTGGAAACACCATATATTTT
v_gene: TRBV18
len: 14
abundance: once
j_gene: TRBJ1-3
d_gene: .

CDR3aa: CASSRRQGAVDEQFF
CDR3nt: TGTGCCAGCAGCCGGCGACAGGGTGCCGTGGATGAGCAGTTCTTC
v_gene: TRBV7-2
len: 15
abundance: .
j_gene: TRBJ2-1
d_gene: TRBD1

CDR3aa: CASSPLQEGADTEAFF
CDR3nt: TGTGCCAGCTCACCACTGCAAGAGGGGGCTGACACTGAAGCTTTCTTT
v_gene: TRBV18
len: 16
abundance: .
j_gene: TRBJ1-1
d_gene: TRBD1

CDR3aa: CASRQGLREQYF
CDR3nt: TGTGCCAGCCGTCAGGGGTTGCGGGAGCAGTACTTC
v_gene: TRBV12-3/TRBV12-4
len: 12
abundance: once
j_gene: TRBJ2-7
d_gene: .

CDR3aa: CASSSSFDNEQFF
CDR3nt: TGCGCCAGCAGCTCCTCCTTCGACAATGAGCAGTTCTTC
v_gene: TRBV4-1
len: 13
abundance: .
j_gene: TRBJ2-1
d_gene: .

CDR3aa: CASSLSSGGTYEQYF
CDR3nt: TGTGCCAGCAGTTTGTCTAGCGGAGGTACATACGAGCAGTACTTC
v_gene: TRBV28
len: 15
abundance: .
j_gene: TRBJ2-7
d_gene: TRBD2

CDR3aa: CASSLKGSSYEQYF
CDR3nt: TGTGCCAGCAGCTTAAAAGGGAGCTCCTACGAGCAGTACTTC
v_gene: TRBV7-3
len: 14
abundance: .
j_gene: TRBJ2-7
d_gene: .

CDR3aa: CASSTGWLFYGYTF
CDR3nt: TGTGCCAGCAGCACAGGGTGGCTTTTCTATGGCTACACCTTC
v_gene: TRBV2
len: 14
abundance: .
j_gene: TRBJ1-2
d_gene: .

CDR3aa: CASSIKIVRGEQYF
CDR3nt: TGTGCCAGTAGTATAAAGATCGTCCGGGGCGAGCAGTACTTC
v_gene: TRBV19
len: 14
abundance: .
j_gene: TRBJ2-7
d_gene: .

CDR3aa: CASSQVRGGAGYGYTF
CDR3nt: TGTGCCAGCAGCCAAGTCCGGGGGGGGGCTGGCTATGGCTACACCTTC
v_gene: TRBV14
len: 16
abundance: .
j_gene: TRBJ1-2
d_gene: .

CDR3aa: CASSLVQGGYEETQYF
CDR3nt: TGTGCCAGCAGTTTAGTCCAGGGAGGTTACGAAGAGACCCAGTACTTC
v_gene: TRBV28
len: 16
abundance: .
j_gene: TRBJ2-5
d_gene: .

CDR3aa: CASSLSETSIEETQYF
CDR3nt: TGTGCCAGCAGTTTATCCGAGACTAGCATCGAAGAGACCCAGTACTTC
v_gene: TRBV27
len: 16
abundance: .
j_gene: TRBJ2-5
d_gene: TRBD2

CDR3aa: CASSLGHNYGYTF
CDR3nt: TGTGCCAGCAGCCTCGGACATAACTATGGCTACACCTTC
v_gene: TRBV12-3/TRBV12-4
len: 13
abundance: .
j_gene: TRBJ1-2
d_gene: .

CDR3aa: CASAWGAGVADTQYF
CDR3nt: TGCGCCAGCGCCTGGGGAGCGGGAGTGGCAGATACGCAGTATTTT
v_gene: TRBV5-1
len: 15
abundance: .
j_gene: TRBJ2-3
d_gene: TRBD2

CDR3aa: CASSLSGGYSNQPQHF
CDR3nt: TGTGCCAGCAGTTTGTCAGGGGGGTATAGCAATCAGCCCCAGCATTTT
v_gene: TRBV28
len: 16
abundance: .
j_gene: TRBJ1-5
d_gene: TRBD1

CDR3aa: CASSVGQGGNQPQHF
CDR3nt: TGTGCCAGCAGCGTTGGACAGGGTGGCAATCAGCCCCAGCATTTT
v_gene: TRBV9
len: 15
abundance: once
j_gene: TRBJ1-5
d_gene: TRBD1

CDR3aa: CASSPGTGKGNSPLHF
CDR3nt: TGTGCCAGCAGCCCCGGGACAGGGAAGGGGAATTCACCCCTCCACTTT
v_gene: TRBV11-3
len: 16
abundance: .
j_gene: TRBJ1-6
d_gene: TRBD1

CDR3aa: CASSSTQGKNSPLHF
CDR3nt: TGTGCCAGCAGTAGTACCCAGGGAAAGAATTCACCCCTCCACTTT
v_gene: TRBV27
len: 15
abundance: .
j_gene: TRBJ1-6
d_gene: .

CDR3aa: CASSDMADQETQYF
CDR3nt: TGTGCCAGCAGTGACATGGCAGACCAAGAGACCCAGTACTTC
v_gene: TRBV25-1
len: 14
abundance: .
j_gene: TRBJ2-5
d_gene: .

CDR3aa: CASSGGRINYGYTF
CDR3nt: TGTGCCAGTAGCGGAGGACGGATAAACTATGGCTACACCTTC
v_gene: TRBV19
len: 14
abundance: .
j_gene: TRBJ1-2
d_gene: .

CDR3aa: CASSVAGTAAYEQYF
CDR3nt: TGTGCCAGCAGCGTAGCCGGGACAGCCGCCTACGAGCAGTACTTC
v_gene: TRBV9
len: 15
abundance: .
j_gene: TRBJ2-7
d_gene: TRBD1

CDR3aa: CASSLTQVFSGNTIYF
CDR3nt: TGTGCCAGCAGCTTAACACAAGTTTTCTCTGGAAACACCATATATTTT
v_gene: TRBV7-9
len: 16
abundance: .
j_gene: TRBJ1-3
d_gene: .

CDR3aa: CASSLEGLAGGTKNIQYF
CDR3nt: TGCGCCAGCAGCTTGGAGGGACTAGCGGGAGGGACCAAAAACATTCAGTACTTC
v_gene: TRBV5-1
len: 18
abundance: .
j_gene: TRBJ2-4
d_gene: TRBD2

CDR3aa: CASSLAGDTQYF
CDR3nt: TGCGCCAGCAGTCTAGCGGGGGATACGCAGTATTTT
v_gene: TRBV5-1
len: 12
abundance: few
j_gene: TRBJ2-3
d_gene: TRBD2

CDR3aa: CATVGRGGTEAFF
CDR3nt: TGCGCCACCGTGGGCCGGGGTGGCACTGAAGCTTTCTTT
v_gene: TRBV5-1
len: 13
abundance: .
j_gene: TRBJ1-1
d_gene: .

CDR3aa: CASSRGEVEETQYF
CDR3nt: TGTGCCAGCAGCCGGGGGGAGGTGGAAGAGACCCAGTACTTC
v_gene: TRBV4-2
len: 14
abundance: .
j_gene: TRBJ2-5
d_gene: .

CDR3aa: CASSKGGRPDDEQYF
CDR3nt: TGTGCCAGCAGCAAAGGGGGGAGGCCTGACGACGAGCAGTACTTC
v_gene: TRBV21-1
len: 15
abundance: once
j_gene: TRBJ2-7
d_gene: .

CDR3aa: CAWSGRNEQFF
CDR3nt: TGTGCCTGGAGTGGGCGGAATGAGCAGTTCTTC
v_gene: TRBV30
len: 11
abundance: .
j_gene: TRBJ2-1
d_gene: .

CDR3aa: CASSSSLTSGGTDTQYF
CDR3nt: TGCGCCAGCAGCTCAAGTTTAACTAGCGGGGGCACAGATACGCAGTATTTT
v_gene: TRBV5-1
len: 17
abundance: .
j_gene: TRBJ2-3
d_gene: TRBD2

CDR3aa: CASSSGTGTLNQPQHF
CDR3nt: TGTGCCAGCAGCTCTGGAACCGGGACACTAAATCAGCCCCAGCATTTT
v_gene: TRBV7-6
len: 16
abundance: .
j_gene: TRBJ1-5
d_gene: .

CDR3aa: CASSPPRKAAPQPQHF
CDR3nt: TGTGCCAGCAGTCCTCCGAGAAAGGCGGCCCCACAGCCCCAGCATTTT
v_gene: TRBV28
len: 16
abundance: .
j_gene: TRBJ1-5
d_gene: .

CDR3aa: CASTGRGRGPNYGYTF
CDR3nt: TGTGCCAGCACGGGGAGGGGGAGGGGACCTAACTATGGCTACACCTTC
v_gene: TRBV28
len: 16
abundance: .
j_gene: TRBJ1-2
d_gene: .

CDR3aa: CASSLRGGGLSEAQYF
CDR3nt: TGTGCCAGCAGCTTAAGAGGCGGGGGCCTTTCAGAGGCCCAGTACTTC
v_gene: TRBV7-2
len: 16
abundance: .
j_gene: TRBJ2-5
d_gene: .

CDR3aa: CSVVSWGGEETQYF
CDR3nt: TGCAGCGTTGTATCATGGGGGGGAGAAGAGACCCAGTACTTC
v_gene: TRBV29-1
len: 14
abundance: .
j_gene: TRBJ2-5
d_gene: TRBD2

CDR3aa: CASSLSGLAGLNEQFF
CDR3nt: TGTGCCAGCAGCTTAAGTGGGCTAGCGGGGCTCAATGAGCAGTTCTTC
v_gene: TRBV7-3
len: 16
abundance: .
j_gene: TRBJ2-1
d_gene: TRBD2

CDR3aa: CASSLGSARNQPQHF
CDR3nt: TGTGCCAGCAGCTTAGGATCGGCGCGGAATCAGCCCCAGCATTTT
v_gene: TRBV7-8
len: 15
abundance: .
j_gene: TRBJ1-5
d_gene: .

CDR3aa: CATSDFRTMRWNEQFF
CDR3nt: TGTGCCACCAGTGATTTTAGGACAATGAGGTGGAATGAGCAGTTCTTC
v_gene: TRBV24-1
len: 16
abundance: .
j_gene: TRBJ2-1
d_gene: .

CDR3aa: CSVSVQDWSEAFF
CDR3nt: TGCAGCGTTAGTGTTCAGGACTGGTCTGAAGCTTTCTTT
v_gene: TRBV29-1
len: 13
abundance: .
j_gene: TRBJ1-1
d_gene: .

CDR3aa: CASSPNRIGTGAFHEQYF
CDR3nt: TGTGCCAGCTCACCAAATCGGATCGGGACAGGGGCCTTCCACGAGCAGTACTTC
v_gene: TRBV18
len: 18
abundance: once
j_gene: TRBJ2-7
d_gene: TRBD1

CDR3aa: CASSLSLVSGYTF
CDR3nt: TGTGCCAGCAGTTTAAGTCTAGTATCCGGCTACACCTTC
v_gene: TRBV28
len: 13
abundance: .
j_gene: TRBJ1-2
d_gene: .

CDR3aa: CASRDRVPTDTQYF
CDR3nt: TGTGCCAGCAGGGACAGGGTCCCCACAGATACGCAGTATTTT
v_gene: TRBV2
len: 14
abundance: .
j_gene: TRBJ2-3
d_gene: TRBD1

CDR3aa: CASSPAKGLSSGNTIYF
CDR3nt: TGTGCCAGCAGCCCCGCAAAAGGACTTAGCTCTGGAAACACCATATATTTT
v_gene: TRBV28
len: 17
abundance: .
j_gene: TRBJ1-3
d_gene: .

CDR3aa: CASSPLSGTLNTEAFF
CDR3nt: TGTGCCAGCTCACCACTGTCTGGCACCTTGAACACTGAAGCTTTCTTT
v_gene: TRBV18
len: 16
abundance: .
j_gene: TRBJ1-1
d_gene: .

CDR3aa: CASTYQREQETQYF
CDR3nt: TGTGCCAGCACTTATCAGCGGGAGCAAGAGACCCAGTACTTC
v_gene: TRBV2
len: 14
abundance: .
j_gene: TRBJ2-5
d_gene: TRBD2

CDR3aa: CASSQSVSSYNEQFF
CDR3nt: TGTGCCAGCAGCCAATCCGTTAGCTCCTACAATGAGCAGTTCTTC
v_gene: TRBV3-1/TRBV3-2
len: 15
abundance: .
j_gene: TRBJ2-1
d_gene: .